This T cell receptor (beta chain) emerged from a study of blood T cell repertoires in COVID-19. The overall study: Sample material is recorded as cDNA or gDNA derived from T cells, B-cell-depleted T cells, or PBMCs.

Per the authors' pipeline: Amplification of reference gene primers provided the estimated nucleated cell counts. TCRdb's copy holds only in-frame clones and misses some; the assay was immunoSEQ multiplex PCR. From that table come the V and J calls and clone size; the DNA was used to work out D and trimming. The sample shows roughly 190,000 clones, roughly 82% of them seen only once. The CDR3 is 11 residues long. Germline assignment: CDR1 DFQATT and CDR2 SNEGSKA (reference sequence). Unmatched junction bases numbered 3, after V lost 1 base and J lost 12 bases. The clonotype originates from a woman in her sixties with COVID-19, enrolled during active disease. Material for sequencing was peripheral blood. The chain links TRBV20-1 to TRBJ2-1; TRBD2 aligns across 7 bases. The chain's CDR3 is CSARGEGGQFF. CDR3 DNA sequence: TGCAGTGCTAGAGGGGAGGGTGGGCAGTTCTTC.